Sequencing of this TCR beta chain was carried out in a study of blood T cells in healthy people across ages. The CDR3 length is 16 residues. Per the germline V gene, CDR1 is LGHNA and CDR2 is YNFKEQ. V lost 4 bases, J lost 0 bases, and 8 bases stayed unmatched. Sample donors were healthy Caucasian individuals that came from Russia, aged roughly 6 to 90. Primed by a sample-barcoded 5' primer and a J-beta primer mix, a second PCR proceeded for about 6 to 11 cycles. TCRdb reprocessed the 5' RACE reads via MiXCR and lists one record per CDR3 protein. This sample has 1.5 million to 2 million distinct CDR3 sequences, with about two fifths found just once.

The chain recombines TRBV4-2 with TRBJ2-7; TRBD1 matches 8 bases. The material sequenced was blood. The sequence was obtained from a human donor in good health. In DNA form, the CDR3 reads TGTGCCAGCAGCCCCTCGGGACAGGCCCGCTCCTACGAGCAGTACTTC. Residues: CASSPSGQARSYEQYF.